The next 21 T cell receptor beta chains were all read from a single sample in a study of CD8+ T cells in alopecia areata. Extracted from the samples, RNA was reverse transcribed into cDNA to serve as the sequencing template. Sequencing used immunoSEQ multiplex PCR; TCRdb keeps in-frame clones, though not all of them. The sample holds approximately 210,000 clones; 45% to 65% are singletons and the top ten take 3.3%. Stated treatment: oral pan-JAK inhibitor, 5-10 mg twice daily. The sequencing here drew on CD4+ T cells sorted from blood, taken at week 4, from a patient treated with tofacitinib. Source of these receptors: a human donor with alopecia areata.

The rearrangement uses TRBV5-1 and TRBJ1-1, with D perhaps matching TRBD1 (5 bases). Germline V CDR1 and CDR2: SGHRS, YFSETQ. The CDR3 length is 15 residues. V was cut by 0 bases and J by 3 bases, with 12 bases left in between. The CDR3 sequence is CASSLGQPVDTEAFF. CDR3 in DNA: TGCGCCAGCAGCTTGGGACAGCCCGTGGACACTGAAGCTTTCTTT.

The chain recombines TRBV12-5 with TRBJ1-5; 10 nucleotides line up with TRBD1. The V gene's germline CDR1 is LGHNT and CDR2 FRNRAP. CDR3 length: 14 residues. CDR3 amino acids: CAAGTGVSNQPQHF. Here the CDR3 DNA reads TGTGCCGCGGGGACAGGGGTTAGCAATCAGCCCCAGCATTTT.

The V call is TRBV20-1, the J call TRBJ2-5; TRBD2 might be the D (5 bases). This CDR3 has 11 residues. With 6 bases removed from V and 6 bases from J, the gap between germline ends came to 11 bases. Germline V gene sequence: CDR1 DFQATT, CDR2 SNEGSKA (reference sequence). CDR3 DNA: TGCAGTGCGACAACTAGGCAGACCCAGTACTTC. Its protein product is CSATTRQTQYF.

This clone was seen only once. The genes are TRBV30 and TRBJ1-1; weak D call: TRBD1 (5 bases). The CDR3 contains 15 residues. The V end was cut by 0 bases, the J end by 4 bases, with 15 bases between. Per the germline V gene, CDR1 is GTSNPN and CDR2 is SVGIG (reference sequence). For the CDR3, the DNA is TGTGCCTGGAGTGTACGGGACCCGGGGAGCACTGAAGCTTTCTTT. This codes for CAWSVRDPGSTEAFF.

This clone appeared once. The chain combines TRBV19 with TRBJ2-6; TRBD2 aligns across 10 bases. The J segment lost 0 bases and the V segment lost 3 bases, leaving 2 bases of the junction unmatched. Germline lookup yields CDR1 LNHDA and CDR2 SQIVND (reference sequence). The CDR3 runs 17 residues. The CDR3 DNA follows: TGTGCCAGTAGTATCGGACTAGCGGCCTCTGGGGCCAACGTCCTGACTTTC. It codes for CASSIGLAASGANVLTF.

The rearrangement links TRBV25-1 to TRBJ1-6; 7 bases align to TRBD1. This CDR3 comprises 15 residues. Germline V lookup: CDR1 MGHDK, CDR2 SYGVNS. With V trimmed by 2 bases and J by 9 bases, 7 bases remained unmatched. The chain's CDR3 is CASSEGWPGGSPLHF. The CDR3 nucleotides read TGTGCCAGCAGTGAAGGTTGGCCAGGGGGTTCACCCCTCCACTTT.

The chain links TRBV7-2 to TRBJ2-5; D might be TRBD1 (6 bases). Germline V gene sequence: CDR1 SGHTA, CDR2 FQGNSA. Trimming stripped 5 bases from V and 2 bases from J, with 9 bases between. This CDR3 has 13 residues. CDR3 sequence reads: CASSKGQQETQYF. CDR3 DNA: TGTGCCAGCAGCAAGGGACAACAAGAGACCCAGTACTTC.

This clone appeared a few times. The rearrangement joins TRBV10-3 to TRBJ1-1; D might be TRBD1 (6 bases). V lost 2 bases and J lost 5, with 18 bases in between. This CDR3 is 16 amino acids long. CDR1 is ENHRY, CDR2 SYGVKD, per germline. The CDR3 coding sequence is TGTGCCATCAGTGAGGCATCAGGGGCTGGGGAGACTGAAGCTTTCTTT. The encoded protein is CAISEASGAGETEAFF.

This chain connects TRBV29-1 to TRBJ2-3; 13 bases align to TRBD2. The CDR3 spans 19 residues. Losses at the gene ends were 3 bases for V and 1 base for J; bases not matched to a gene: 13. Germline V lookup: CDR1 SQVTM, CDR2 ANQGSEA. The CDR3 DNA sequence: TGCAGCGTTGATAAGGGACTAGCGGGGCAAACCAGAGGCACAGATACGCAGTATTTT. It yields the protein CSVDKGLAGQTRGTDTQYF.

This clone was counted only a few times. V is TRBV5-4 and J is TRBJ1-4, with 7 positions matching TRBD1. This CDR3 contains 14 residues. The V gene end was trimmed by 3 bases and the J gene end by 8 bases; junction bases not matched to a gene: 7. Germline CDR1 reads SGHNT; CDR2 reads YYREEE (reference sequence). The DNA of the CDR3 is TGTGCCAGCAGCTCGCAGGGGGGTCAAGAAAAACTGTTTTTT. Its protein product is CASSSQGGQEKLFF.

This clone was counted between two and nine times. This chain links TRBV30 with TRBJ2-3, with TRBD2 as a possible D gene (5 bases). The CDR3 length is 14 residues. V was cut by 1 base and J by 7 bases, with 15 bases left in between. In germline, CDR1 is GTSNPN, CDR2 SVGIG (reference sequence). The CDR3 reads CAWSEGSGRNTQYF. Here the CDR3 DNA reads TGTGCCTGGAGTGAAGGTTCGGGGAGAAATACGCAGTATTTT.

The chain is built from TRBV29-1 and TRBJ1-1, with D possibly matching TRBD1 (5 bases). Per the germline V gene, CDR1 is SQVTM and CDR2 is ANQGSEA. V lost 5 bases, J lost 3 bases, and 10 bases lay in between. CDR3 length equals 12 residues. CDR3 in DNA: TGCAGCGTTATGTCGGGGGACACTGAAGCTTTCTTT. It specifies CSVMSGDTEAFF.

The chain joins TRBV29-1 to TRBJ2-5; TRBD1 agrees at 10 bases. Germline trimming cut 6 bases from V and 5 bases from J; bases unmatched to any gene: 9. CDR3 length equals 14 residues. CDR1 is SQVTM, CDR2 ANQGSEA, per germline. CDR3 sequence (DNA): TGCAGCGTGACAAGGACAGGGGGTGTGGAGACCCAGTACTTC. Its translation: CSVTRTGGVETQYF.

V usage is TRBV30 and J usage is TRBJ1-4, with a possible D match to TRBD1 (6 bases). CDR3 length equals 13 residues. Germline-derived CDR1 and CDR2 are GTSNPN and SVGIG (reference sequence). V was trimmed by 3 bases and J by 8 bases, leaving 13 bases between them. CDR3 amino acids: CAWRETGVEKLFF. The CDR3 DNA sequence: TGTGCCTGGAGAGAGACAGGCGTGGAAAAACTGTTTTTT.

The chain carries TRBV4-2 and TRBJ2-3; unclear D gene. Germline V CDR1 and CDR2: LGHNA, YNFKEQ. The V gene lost 0 bases and the J gene lost 6 bases, with 10 bases spanning the gap. The CDR3 loop spans 14 amino acids. CDR3 region: CASSQEPTGDTQYF. The DNA of the CDR3 is TGTGCCAGCAGCCAAGAACCTACCGGGGATACGCAGTATTTT.

On this clone itself: The sample has other DNA sequences that encode this CDR3 too. The rearrangement links TRBV5-1 to TRBJ1-2, with 7 nucleotides matching TRBD1. Per the germline V gene, CDR1 is SGHRS and CDR2 is YFSETQ. J was trimmed by 3 bases and V by 1 base; bases with no gene match: 0. The CDR3 has 13 amino acids. The CDR3 DNA is TGCGCCAGCAGCTTGCAGGGGGACTATGGCTACACCTTC. Its translation: CASSLQGDYGYTF.

This clone was recorded a few times. The chain joins TRBV28 to TRBJ1-5, with a tentative D call TRBD1 (5 bases). Germline V CDR1 and CDR2: MDHEN, SYDVKM. The CDR3 runs to 16 residues. Trimming pared 3 bases from V and 4 bases from J, leaving 16 bases between. CDR3 region: CASSFRAGRFNQPQHF. CDR3 coding DNA: TGTGCCAGCAGTTTCCGGGCAGGGAGGTTTAATCAGCCCCAGCATTTT.

The CDR3 DNA reads TGCGCCAGCAGGTCCCGGACTAGGCAAGAGACCCAGTACTTC. Its protein product is CASRSRTRQETQYF. The chain uses TRBV5-1 and TRBJ2-5; 7 nucleotides align to TRBD2. This CDR3 has 14 residues. Germline-derived CDR1 and CDR2 are SGHRS and YFSETQ. The V segment lost 5 bases and the J segment 2 bases; nucleotides outside the gene matches: 6.

The chain links TRBV4-2 to TRBJ2-3, with TRBD2 matching 11 bases. Losses at the gene ends were 4 bases for V and 7 bases for J; bases not matched to a gene: 16. The V gene's germline CDR1 is LGHNA and CDR2 YNFKEQ. CDR3 size: 18 residues. CDR3: CASSPRGSGGAESYTQYF. DNA for the CDR3: TGTGCCAGCAGCCCCCGGGGTAGCGGGGGGGCGGAGTCATATACGCAGTATTTT.

A single count supports this clone. This chain links TRBV29-1 with TRBJ1-1; TRBD1 agrees at 9 bases. Germline V gene data show CDR1 as SQVTM and CDR2 as ANQGSEA. The CDR3 contains 13 residues. Trimming removed 7 bases from V and 7 bases from J; junction bases left unmatched: 10. This CDR3 is CSATDRGDGEAFF. In nucleotides, the CDR3 is TGCAGCGCCACAGACAGGGGGGATGGTGAAGCTTTCTTT.

Only one count was recorded for this clone. This rearrangement joins TRBV6-5 to TRBJ2-1, with D perhaps matching TRBD2 (6 bases). This CDR3 is 12 amino acids long. Germline V gene sequence: CDR1 MNHEY, CDR2 SVGAGI. Deletions cut 4 bases from V and 13 bases from J, with 14 bases between. The CDR3 spells CASSFAGGPQFF. The CDR3 bases are TGTGCCAGCAGTTTCGCCGGGGGTCCTCAGTTCTTC.